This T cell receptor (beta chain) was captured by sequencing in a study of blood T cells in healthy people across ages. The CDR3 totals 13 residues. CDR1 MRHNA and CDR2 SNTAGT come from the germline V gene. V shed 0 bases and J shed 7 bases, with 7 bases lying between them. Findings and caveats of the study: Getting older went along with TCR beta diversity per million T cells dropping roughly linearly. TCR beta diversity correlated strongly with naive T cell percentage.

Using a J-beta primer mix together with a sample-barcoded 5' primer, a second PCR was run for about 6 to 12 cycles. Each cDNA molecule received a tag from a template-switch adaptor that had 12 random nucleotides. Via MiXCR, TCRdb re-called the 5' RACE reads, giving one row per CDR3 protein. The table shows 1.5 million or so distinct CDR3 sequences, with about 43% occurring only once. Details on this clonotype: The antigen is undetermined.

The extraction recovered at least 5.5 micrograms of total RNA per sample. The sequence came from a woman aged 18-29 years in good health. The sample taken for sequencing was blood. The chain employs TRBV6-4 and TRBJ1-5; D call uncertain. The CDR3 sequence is CASSDSGGQPQHF. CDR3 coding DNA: TGTGCCAGCAGTGACTCAGGAGGGCAGCCCCAGCATTTT.